Listed below are T cell receptor beta chains from one sample, sequenced in a study of CD8 T cells in Susac syndrome. One entry per CDR3 protein results from TCRdb running MiXCR on the immunoSEQ multiplex PCR reads. Of roughly 200,000 distinct CDR3 sequences in the sample, 85% to 95% are singletons; the top ten hold approximately 0.094%. Specimen: CD4+ T cells from PBMCs. These receptors originate from a human donor in good health. The CDR3 runs from the conserved cysteine through the conserved F or W. A D gene is named only where the DNA matches it firmly. Clone size is not always given. Where it is, it says once, few, many or a class for expanded clones.

NA	NA	TRBV27	TRBJ1-2	CASSRAGLYTF	TGTGCCAGTTCTAGGGCGGGCCTCTACACCTTC
TRBD1	NA	TRBV7-9	TRBJ1-2	CASSLGPTGGDGYTF	TGTGCCAGCAGCTTAGGGCCGACAGGGGGCGACGGCTACACCTTC
NA	NA	TRBV30	TRBJ1-6	CAWSVRGGDSPLHF	TGTGCCTGGAGTGTAAGAGGAGGAGATTCACCCCTCCACTTT
TRBD2	NA	TRBV2	TRBJ2-1	CASSEWGGLSYNEQFF	TGTGCCAGCAGTGAATGGGGGGGATTGTCCTACAATGAGCAGTTCTTC
NA	NA	TRBV2	TRBJ2-3	CARDRDIPTDTQYF	TGTGCCAGGGACCGGGACATACCCACAGATACGCAGTATTTT
TRBD1	NA	TRBV4-2	TRBJ1-2	CASSQAHRGMDGYTF	TGTGCCAGCAGCCAAGCCCACAGGGGGATGGATGGCTACACCTTC
NA	NA	TRBV5-1	TRBJ1-1	CASSRLVDSTEAFF	TGCGCCAGCAGCCGATTAGTGGACAGCACTGAAGCTTTCTTT
NA	NA	TRBV28	TRBJ2-1	CASRPPSSSGFNEQFF	TGTGCCAGCAGGCCTCCATCCTCCAGCGGGTTCAATGAGCAGTTCTTC
TRBD1	NA	TRBV18	TRBJ2-7	CASSPGTGESGEQYF	TGTGCCAGCTCACCCGGGACAGGGGAGTCCGGCGAGCAGTACTTC
TRBD2	NA	TRBV10-3	TRBJ2-3	CAISGSGATDTQYF	TGTGCCATCAGCGGCAGCGGGGCCACAGATACGCAGTATTTT
TRBD1	once	TRBV27	TRBJ1-2	CASSYTGEQYGYTF	TGTGCCAGCAGCTATACAGGGGAGCAGTATGGCTACACCTTC
TRBD2	NA	TRBV27	TRBJ2-4	CASSGFSAGPGIQYF	TGTGCCAGCAGCGGCTTTTCAGCGGGACCCGGCATTCAGTACTTC
NA	NA	TRBV23-1	TRBJ1-6	CASSPFDRGRNSPLHF	TGCGCCAGCAGTCCTTTTGATCGGGGAAGGAATTCACCCCTCCACTTT
TRBD2	NA	TRBV6-2/TRBV6-3	TRBJ2-1	CASSLGPGGGEQFF	TGTGCCAGCAGCCTCGGACCGGGAGGAGGTGAGCAGTTCTTC
NA	once	TRBV27	TRBJ2-1	CASSRDATTHEQFF	TGTGCCAGCAGTCGGGACGCCACGACCCATGAGCAGTTCTTC
NA	once	TRBV2	TRBJ2-4	CASSRRVELAKNIQYF	TGTGCCAGCAGCCGCCGAGTGGAGCTAGCCAAAAACATTCAGTACTTC
NA	NA	TRBV27	TRBJ1-2	CASSPNWLQDGYTF	TGTGCCAGCAGTCCCAATTGGCTGCAGGATGGCTACACCTTC
NA	NA	TRBV3-1	TRBJ2-7	CASSHPTSSYEQYF	TGTGCCAGCAGCCATCCGACTAGCTCCTACGAGCAGTACTTC
TRBD1	NA	TRBV20-1	TRBJ2-5	CSAPGTGSVTQYF	TGCAGTGCCCCCGGGACAGGGTCGGTGACCCAGTACTTC
NA	NA	TRBV30	TRBJ1-2	CAWNGGNYGYTF	TGTGCCTGGAACGGGGGCAACTATGGCTACACCTTC
TRBD1	once	TRBV18	TRBJ2-1	CASSPGDRGTNYYNEQFF	TGTGCCAGCTCACCGGGGGACAGGGGGACCAACTATTACAATGAGCAGTTCTTC
TRBD2	NA	TRBV6-2/TRBV6-3	TRBJ2-5	CASSRTSGSQETQYF	TGTGCCAGCAGCCGGACTAGCGGATCCCAAGAGACCCAGTACTTC
TRBD2	NA	TRBV4-2	TRBJ2-3	CASSPRTSGLTDTQYF	TGTGCCAGCAGCCCCAGGACTAGCGGGTTGACAGATACGCAGTATTTT
NA	NA	TRBV10-2	TRBJ2-7	CASSEGAYEQYF	TGCGCCAGCAGTGAGGGGGCCTACGAGCAGTACTTC
TRBD2	once	TRBV20-1	TRBJ2-3	CSARRSQREDPVGDTQYF	TGCAGTGCTAGACGGTCCCAGCGGGAGGACCCCGTTGGGGATACGCAGTATTTT
NA	NA	TRBV6-5	TRBJ1-2	CASIQTNTRGYTF	TGTGCCAGCATCCAAACCAACACTAGAGGCTACACCTTC
NA	NA	TRBV7-2	TRBJ2-5	CASSLAAGGRETQYF	TGTGCCAGCAGCTTAGCGGCCGGTGGCAGGGAGACCCAGTACTTC
NA	once	TRBV7-9	TRBJ2-1	CARTSLWAPNEQFF	TGTGCCAGAACCTCTCTCTGGGCGCCTAATGAGCAGTTCTTC
TRBD2	NA	TRBV4-1	TRBJ2-1	CASSQDRLAGGKWFF	TGCGCCAGCAGCCAAGACAGGCTAGCGGGGGGTAAATGGTTCTTC